The 17 T cell receptor beta chains below all came from one sample that was sequenced in a study of blood T cell repertoires in COVID-19. Only in-frame clones appear in the TCRdb table, and some are missing; sequencing was by immunoSEQ multiplex PCR. The table has about 140,000 clones, 80% to 90% seen once. Sequencing was done on a sample of peripheral blood. The receptors derive from a woman aged 55-70 years with active COVID-19.

The genes are TRBV2 and TRBJ2-1; D not resolved. With 7 bases removed from V and 3 bases from J, the gap between germline ends came to 13 bases. This CDR3 comprises 14 residues. The germline V gene has CDR1 SNHLY and CDR2 FYNNEI. CDR3 DNA sequence: TGTGCCAGCATCGACCTGAGGCTCTACAATGAGCAGTTCTTC. Translating gives CASIDLRLYNEQFF.

The chain links TRBV12-3 or TRBV12-4 to TRBJ1-2; no definite D call. V was pared by 3 bases and J by 8 bases, with 7 bases between. The CDR3 has 11 amino acids. As DNA, the CDR3 is TGTGCCAGCAGTTTGAGGGAAGGCTACACCTTC. Translating it yields CASSLREGYTF.

The V gene is TRBV29-1, the J gene TRBJ1-4, with unresolved D. CDR1 is SQVTM and CDR2 is ANQGSEA in the germline V gene. The CDR3 runs to 14 residues. V dropped 5 bases and J dropped 7 bases, with 17 bases sitting between them. The CDR3 region has the DNA TGCAGCGTTAGGGTCATCTTCGGGAGTGAAAAACTGTTTTTT. This sequence encodes CSVRVIFGSEKLFF. The entire variable domain, with the rest obtained from reference TRBV29-1 and TRBJ1-4, is as follows: SAVISQKPSRDICQRGTSLTIQCQVDSQVTMMFWYRQQPGQSLTLIATANQGSEATYESGFVIDKFPISRPNLTFSTLTVSNMSPEDSSIYLCSVRVIFGSEKLFFGSGTQLSVL.

V is TRBV19 and J is TRBJ2-4; D gene ambiguous. CDR1 is LNHDA and CDR2 is SQIVND in the germline V gene (reference sequence). Trimming left V 1 base short and J 0 bases short, with 10 bases between. The CDR3 length is 16 residues. The CDR3: CASSIGADLAKNIQYF. Here the CDR3 DNA reads TGTGCCAGTAGTATAGGGGCAGACCTAGCCAAAAACATTCAGTACTTC.

V is TRBV6-2 or TRBV6-3 and J is TRBJ2-3; 10 bases map to TRBD2. The J segment lost 3 bases and the V segment lost 1 base, leaving 7 bases of the junction unmatched. The CDR3 has 17 amino acids. Germline CDR1 reads MNHEY; CDR2 reads SVGEGT. The CDR3 sequence is CASSYLSGRAWTDTQYF. Written as DNA, the CDR3 is TGTGCCAGCAGTTACTTGAGCGGGAGGGCCTGGACAGATACGCAGTATTTT.

The chain links TRBV5-6 to TRBJ2-2; 10 bases match TRBD2. J was trimmed by 5 bases and V by 4 bases; bases with no gene match: 17. The germline CDR1 and CDR2 sequences are SGHDT and YYEEEE. The CDR3 extends over 19 amino acids. The CDR3 DNA is TGTGCCAGCAGCCCGGTGGGGTTAGCGGGAGGTAGTGGAACCGGGGAGCTGTTTTTT. Translated: CASSPVGLAGGSGTGELFF. The full variable domain, its missing parts supplied by reference TRBV5-6 and TRBJ2-2, is DAGVTQSPTHLIKTRGQQVTLRCSPKSGHDTVSWYQQALGQGPQFIFQYYEEEERQRGNFPDRFSGHQFPNYSSELNVNALLLGDSALYLCASSPVGLAGGSGTGELFFGEGSRLTVL.

V is TRBV5-4 and J is TRBJ2-2; maybe TRBD1 (6 bases). Germline V gene lookup returns CDR1 SGHNT and CDR2 YYREEE (reference sequence). This CDR3 is built from 14 residues. Trimming removed 4 bases at V and 3 bases at J, with 10 bases between. DNA for the CDR3: TGTGCCAGCAGCCAGGACAGCCACACCGGGGAGCTGTTTTTT. The encoded protein is CASSQDSHTGELFF.

The genes are TRBV5-1 and TRBJ2-2; 8 nucleotides align to TRBD2. V trimming: 4 bases; J trimming: 2 bases; junction bases outside the gene matches: 1. The CDR3 has 14 residues. Per germline, CDR1 SGHRS and CDR2 YFSETQ. This CDR3 reads CASSVAGNTGELFF. CDR3 nucleotide sequence: TGCGCCAGCAGCGTAGCGGGAAACACCGGGGAGCTGTTTTTT. Based on the CDR3 plus reference TRBV5-1 and TRBJ2-2, the full variable domain is KAGVTQTPRYLIKTRGQQVTLSCSPISGHRSVSWYQQTPGQGLQFLFEYFSETQRNKGNFPGRFSGRQFSNSRSEMNVSTLELGDSALYLCASSVAGNTGELFFGEGSRLTVL.

The chain uses TRBV29-1 and TRBJ2-7; 7 positions agree with TRBD2. The J segment lost 1 base and the V segment lost 1 base, leaving 1 base of the junction unmatched. Germline V lookup: CDR1 SQVTM, CDR2 ANQGSEA. There are 13 residues in the CDR3. The CDR3 coding sequence is TGCAGCGTTGAAGGGACTAGATCCTACGAGCAGTACTTC. It translates to CSVEGTRSYEQYF.

This chain joins TRBV5-4 and TRBJ2-5; TRBD1 might be the D (6 bases). Trimming stripped 4 bases from V and 3 bases from J, with 10 bases between. The germline gives CDR1 SGHNT, CDR2 YYREEE (reference sequence). The CDR3 consists of 13 residues. The CDR3: CASSDRSEETQYF. As DNA, the CDR3 is TGTGCCAGCAGCGACAGGTCGGAAGAGACCCAGTACTTC.

This chain joins TRBV19 and TRBJ2-2; 10 bases align to TRBD2. Trimming cost V 4 bases and J 4 bases; bases outside gene matches: 15. The CDR3 has 19 residues. Looked up from germline, CDR1 is LNHDA and CDR2 is SQIVND (reference sequence). CDR3: CASSRASGSYPGGTGELFF. DNA for the CDR3: TGTGCCAGTAGTAGGGCTAGCGGGAGCTATCCGGGGGGCACCGGGGAGCTGTTTTTT.

This clone was counted once. The chain links TRBV28 to TRBJ2-1, with a weak D call TRBD2 (5 bases). CDR1 is MDHEN, CDR2 SYDVKM, per germline. Trimming stripped 3 bases from V and 0 bases from J, with 9 bases between. This CDR3 has 15 amino acids. CDR3 loop: CASSLAGGSYNEQFF. CDR3 sequence (DNA): TGTGCCAGCAGTTTGGCGGGTGGCTCCTACAATGAGCAGTTCTTC.

The chain links TRBV28 to TRBJ2-1; the match to TRBD2 covers 9 bases. The CDR3 consists of 15 residues. CDR1 and CDR2 from the germline V gene are MDHEN and SYDVKM. The V segment lost 8 bases and the J segment 4 bases; nucleotides outside the gene matches: 9. The CDR3 spells CASSLASGDYNEQFF. The CDR3 region has the DNA TGTGCCAGCTCCTTGGCTAGCGGGGATTACAATGAGCAGTTCTTC.

The rearrangement joins TRBV5-1 to TRBJ1-1; no definite D call. This CDR3 has 15 residues. Germline V gene data show CDR1 as SGHRS and CDR2 as YFSETQ. Between the trimmed V and J ends, which lost 0 bases and 1 base, there was a span of 10 bases. CDR3 in amino acids: CASSLASGGNTEAFF. The CDR3 DNA reads TGCGCCAGCAGCTTGGCCTCGGGTGGGAACACTGAAGCTTTCTTT.

V usage is TRBV4-2 and J usage is TRBJ2-6; TRBD1 matches at 7 bases. Trimming removed 6 bases from V and 3 bases from J; junction bases left unmatched: 17. Germline CDR1 is LGHNA and CDR2 is YNFKEQ. CDR3 length: 19 residues. CDR3 residues: CASSYRQGSRAGGANVLTF. DNA of the CDR3: TGTGCCAGCAGTTACCGACAGGGTAGCCGGGCCGGTGGGGCCAACGTCCTGACTTTC.

The chain combines TRBV5-6 with TRBJ1-3; tentatively, D is TRBD1 (5 bases). The CDR3 spans 17 residues. Germline-derived CDR1 and CDR2 are SGHDT and YYEEEE. With 2 bases removed from V and 0 bases from J, the gap between germline ends came to 15 bases. The CDR3 loop is CASSLVGRVASGNTIYF. CDR3 nucleotides: TGTGCCAGCAGCTTAGTAGGCAGGGTGGCCTCTGGAAACACCATATATTTT.

The chain couples TRBV18 to TRBJ1-1; D gene ambiguous. The V end lost 1 base, the J end lost 1 base, and 4 bases lay between the germline ends. In germline, CDR1 is KGHSH, CDR2 LQKENI. The length of the CDR3 is 13 residues. Here the CDR3 reads CASSPQRNTEAFF. The CDR3 DNA reads as TGTGCCAGCTCACCACAGAGGAACACTGAAGCTTTCTTT. Full variable domain (outside the CDR3, taken from reference TRBV18 and TRBJ1-1): NAGVMQNPRHLVRRRGQEARLRCSPMKGHSHVYWYRQLPEEGLKFMVYLQKENIIDESGMPKERFSAEFPKEGPSILRIQQVVRGDSAAYFCASSPQRNTEAFFGQGTRLTVV.